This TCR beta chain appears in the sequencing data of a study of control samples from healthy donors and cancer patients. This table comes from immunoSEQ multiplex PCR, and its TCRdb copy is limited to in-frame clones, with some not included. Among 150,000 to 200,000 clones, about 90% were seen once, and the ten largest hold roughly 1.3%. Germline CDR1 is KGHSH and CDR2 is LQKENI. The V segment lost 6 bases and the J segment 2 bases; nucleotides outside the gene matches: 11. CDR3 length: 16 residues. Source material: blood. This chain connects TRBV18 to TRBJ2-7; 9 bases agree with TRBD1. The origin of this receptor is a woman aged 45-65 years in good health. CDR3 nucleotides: TGTGCCAGCTCTCGGGACAGGGCTGATTGGGCCTACGAGCAGTACTTC. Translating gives CASSRDRADWAYEQYF.